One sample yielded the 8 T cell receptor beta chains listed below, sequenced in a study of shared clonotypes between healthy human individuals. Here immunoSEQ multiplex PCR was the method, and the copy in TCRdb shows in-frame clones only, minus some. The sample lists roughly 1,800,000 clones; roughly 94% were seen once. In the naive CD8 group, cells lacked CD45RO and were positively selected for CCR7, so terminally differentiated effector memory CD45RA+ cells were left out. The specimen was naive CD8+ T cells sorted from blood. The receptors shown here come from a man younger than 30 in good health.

The CDR3 DNA follows: TGTGCCTGGAGTGTATTTGGGTTGGGGGCAACTGGAAACACCATATATTTT. It yields the protein CAWSVFGLGATGNTIYF. The chain couples TRBV30 to TRBJ1-3; the D gene is possibly TRBD1 (6 bases). CDR1 and CDR2 (germline): GTSNPN, SVGIG (reference sequence). The CDR3 contains 17 residues. The V end lost 0 bases, the J end lost 2 bases, and 17 bases lay between the germline ends.

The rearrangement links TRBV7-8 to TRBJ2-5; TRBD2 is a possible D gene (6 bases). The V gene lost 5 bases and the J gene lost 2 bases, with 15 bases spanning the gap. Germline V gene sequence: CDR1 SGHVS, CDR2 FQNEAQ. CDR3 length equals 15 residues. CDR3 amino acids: CASSRDFLEQETQYF. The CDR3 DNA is TGTGCCAGCAGCCGGGACTTTCTCGAACAAGAGACCCAGTACTTC.

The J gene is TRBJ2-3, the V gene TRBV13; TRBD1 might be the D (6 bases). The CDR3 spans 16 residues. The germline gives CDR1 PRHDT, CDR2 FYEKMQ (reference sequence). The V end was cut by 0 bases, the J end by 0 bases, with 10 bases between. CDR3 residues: CASSLGQGISTDTQYF. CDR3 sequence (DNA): TGTGCCAGCAGCTTAGGACAGGGAATAAGCACAGATACGCAGTATTTT.

For the CDR3, the DNA is TGTGCCAGCAGTCCAGGGAATGGCTACACCTTC. Its translation: CASSPGNGYTF. V is TRBV25-1 and J is TRBJ1-2; D perhaps matches TRBD1 (5 bases). This CDR3 has 11 amino acids. Trimming removed 5 bases at V and 6 bases at J, with 7 bases between. From germline, CDR1 is MGHDK and CDR2 SYGVNS.

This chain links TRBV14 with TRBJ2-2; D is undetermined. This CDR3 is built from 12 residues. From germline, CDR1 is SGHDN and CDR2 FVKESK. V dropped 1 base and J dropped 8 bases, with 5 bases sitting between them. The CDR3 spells CASSQALGELFF. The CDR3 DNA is TGTGCCAGCAGCCAAGCGTTAGGGGAGCTGTTTTTT.

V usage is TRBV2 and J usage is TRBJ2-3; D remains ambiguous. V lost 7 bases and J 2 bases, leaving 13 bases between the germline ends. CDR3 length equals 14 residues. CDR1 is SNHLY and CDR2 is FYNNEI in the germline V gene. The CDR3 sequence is CASIGGQPTDTQYF. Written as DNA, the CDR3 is TGTGCCAGCATTGGTGGGCAGCCCACAGATACGCAGTATTTT.

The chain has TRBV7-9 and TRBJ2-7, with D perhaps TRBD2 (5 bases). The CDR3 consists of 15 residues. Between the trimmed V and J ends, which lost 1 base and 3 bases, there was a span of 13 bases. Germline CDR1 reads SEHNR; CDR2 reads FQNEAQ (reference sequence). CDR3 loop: CASSLVVTGNYEQYF. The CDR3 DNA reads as TGTGCCAGCAGCTTAGTCGTGACGGGAAACTACGAGCAGTACTTC. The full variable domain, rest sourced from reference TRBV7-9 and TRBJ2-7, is DTGVSQNPRHKITKRGQNVTFRCDPISEHNRLYWYRQTLGQGPEFLTYFQNEAQLEKSRLLSDRFSAERPKGSFSTLEIQRTEQGDSAMYLCASSLVVTGNYEQYFGPGTRLTVT.

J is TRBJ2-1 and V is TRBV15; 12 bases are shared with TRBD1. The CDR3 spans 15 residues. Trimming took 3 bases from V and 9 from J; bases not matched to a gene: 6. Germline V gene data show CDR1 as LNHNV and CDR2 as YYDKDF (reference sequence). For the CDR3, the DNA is TGTGCCACCAGCAGCACCGGGACAGGGGGCAGTGAGCAGTTCTTC. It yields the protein CATSSTGTGGSEQFF.